This T cell receptor beta chain came from a study of blood T cell repertoires in COVID-19 (dated by TCRdb to 2020 to 2022). With respect to the entire study: The collaborator samples originated in the United States, Italy and Spain and spanned the acute and convalescent phases of COVID-19. The dataset comprised deeply sampled blood TCRbeta repertoires from subjects exposed to, actively infected with, or recovered from COVID-19. Samples came from the ongoing ImmuneRACE study (first 160 participants) plus 1,254 subjects from 6 global collaborators. Where available, HLA class I and class II types were taken from metadata supplied by the sample provider and were not determined by assay-based typing. The repertoires were made available in a free public database intended to serve as a resource for research on the immune response to SARS-CoV-2. Nearly every sample came with metadata listing a de-identified subject ID, COVID-19 status, age in years and sex. The prospective study material was composed of cDNA or gDNA derived from T cells, B-cell-depleted T cells, or PBMCs. On the study overall, not on this receptor specifically: The amount of clinical and demographic metadata varied by source and participant and was provided uncurated.

As to this clone: Its cognate antigen has yet to be identified. Per-base quality was not reported, and no clone a single base away is much larger than it.

For this chain, trimming is 4 bases at the V end and 9 bases at the J end, and the number of junction bases without a gene match is 4. The CDR3 contains 12 residues, cysteine and phenylalanine counted. The DNA shown is the 36-base CDR3, in frame from base 1. CDR1 and CDR2 (SGHRS, YFSETQ) derive from the germline V gene. Each collaborating institution followed its own protocols to collect whole blood in K2EDTA tubes. For TCRbeta analysis, collaborator samples were shipped as frozen whole blood, as isolated PBMCs, or as DNA extracted from either sample type. TCRbeta CDR3 regions were amplified from genomic DNA using the immunoSEQ Assay, a bias-controlled multiplex PCR. The paper's data handling went like this. Nucleated cell counts per sample were estimated from amplification of reference gene primers within the assay. To quantify the absolute abundance of each unique TCRbeta CDR3 rearrangement, sequence reads were collapsed and filtered. For each sample, productive Simpson clonality was calculated by taking the square root of Simpson's diversity index across productive rearrangements. Here the immuneACCESS table is served through TCRdb, limited to in-frame sequences with V and J called. Missing clones are a known gap in these copies; in checked studies unresolved V genes cover under half, and the rest lacks a known reason. V and J calls and clone size come straight from that table; D and trimming were deduced from the DNA. The sample table holds around 130,000 clones, of which around nine tenths were seen once. The top ten constitute over 9.5% of the sample.

Sequenced: peripheral blood. This clonotype was sampled from a man aged 60 to 75 with active or convalescent COVID-19. Recombination linked TRBV5-1 to TRBJ2-7; TRBD2 fits 10 bases in the junction. In nucleotides, the sequence is TGCGCCAGCAGCGGGGCTAGCGGGGGGCAGTACTTC. Its translation reads: CASSGASGGQYF.